A single T cell receptor beta chain is shown here with its context. Its recognized antigen is unknown. It has no much larger one-base neighbor in the sample; base qualities were not kept. These data originate in a study of blood T cell repertoires in COVID-19 (dated by TCRdb to the early 2020s). General notes on the study: Samples from collaborators originated in the United States, Italy and Spain and spanned both the acute and convalescent phases of COVID-19. The material from the prospective study consisted of cDNA or gDNA derived from T cells, B-cell-depleted T cells, or PBMCs. The dataset comprised deeply sampled blood TCRbeta repertoires from subjects exposed to, actively infected with, or recovered from COVID-19. The repertoires were released in a freely available public database intended as a resource for research on the immune response to SARS-CoV-2. The samples were drawn from the first 160 participants of the ongoing ImmuneRACE study and from some 1,300 subjects provided by 6 global collaborators. The sample metadata nearly always contained a de-identified subject ID, COVID-19 status, age in years and sex. Where available, HLA class I and class II types were obtained from metadata supplied by the sample provider rather than from assay-based typing.

Collaborating institutions collected whole blood in K2EDTA tubes following their own protocols. Collaborator samples were shipped for TCRbeta analysis as frozen whole blood, isolated PBMCs, or DNA extracted from either sample type. TCRbeta CDR3 regions were amplified from genomic DNA using the immunoSEQ Assay, a bias-controlled multiplex PCR. In the source study's methods: The number of nucleated cells in each sample was estimated from the amplification of reference gene primers within the assay. To quantify the absolute abundance of each unique TCRbeta CDR3 rearrangement, sequence reads were collapsed and filtered. Productive Simpson clonality was computed per sample as the square root of Simpson's diversity index over productive rearrangements. Here the immuneACCESS table is served through TCRdb, limited to in-frame sequences with V and J called. Missing clones are a known gap in these copies; in checked studies unresolved V genes cover under half, and the rest lacks a known reason. V, J and clone size were drawn from that table, and D and trimming were deduced from the DNA. For this sample there are 100,000 to 150,000 clones; approximately 83% appear just once. Roughly 10% of the sample comes from the top ten.

V is cut back by 5 bases and J by 1 base, with 2 bases in the junction unmatched. The germline V gene encodes CDR1 LGHDT and CDR2 YNNKEL (reference sequence). There are 14 amino acids in the CDR3, from cysteine to phenylalanine inclusive. The only DNA kept is the CDR3, 42 bases in frame from the first base. Results the study describes overall, beyond this receptor: The quantity of clinical and demographic metadata differed by source and by participant and was supplied without curation.

Sequenced sample: peripheral blood. The TCR sequence derives from a man between 60 and 75 years old with acute or convalescent COVID-19. In this chain, TRBV3-1 (or the pseudogene TRBV3-2) is recombined with TRBJ2-1; 7 bases in the junction line up with TRBD2. The sequenced DNA is TGTGCCAGCAGCGGGAGGGTTTCCTACAATGAGCAGTTCTTC. Protein translation: CASSGRVSYNEQFF.